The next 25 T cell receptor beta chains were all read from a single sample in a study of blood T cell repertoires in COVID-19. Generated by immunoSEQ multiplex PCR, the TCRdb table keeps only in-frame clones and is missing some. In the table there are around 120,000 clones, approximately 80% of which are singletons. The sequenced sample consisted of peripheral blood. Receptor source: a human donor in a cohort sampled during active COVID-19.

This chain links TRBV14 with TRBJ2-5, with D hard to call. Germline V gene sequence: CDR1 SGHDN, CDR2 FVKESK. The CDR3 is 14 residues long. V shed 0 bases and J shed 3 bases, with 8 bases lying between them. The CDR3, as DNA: TGTGCCAGCAGCCAAGATCCCAGCGAAGAGACCCAGTACTTC. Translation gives CASSQDPSEETQYF.

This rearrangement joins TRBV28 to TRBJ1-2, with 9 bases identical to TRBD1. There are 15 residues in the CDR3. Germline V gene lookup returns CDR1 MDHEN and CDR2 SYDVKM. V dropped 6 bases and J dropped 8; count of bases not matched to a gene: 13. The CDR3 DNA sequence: TGTGCCAGCAGACTCACAGGGGGCGCGTCAGGGGGCTACACCTTC. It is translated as CASRLTGGASGGYTF.

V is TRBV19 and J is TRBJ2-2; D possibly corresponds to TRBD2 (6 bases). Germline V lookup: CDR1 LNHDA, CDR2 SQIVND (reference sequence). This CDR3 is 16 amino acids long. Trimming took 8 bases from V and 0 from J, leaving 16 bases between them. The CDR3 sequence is CASGVGASANTGELFF. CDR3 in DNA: TGTGCCAGTGGGGTCGGCGCTAGCGCGAACACCGGGGAGCTGTTTTTT.

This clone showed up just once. Here the CDR3 reads CASSGTGQGANEQFF. CDR3 bases: TGTGCCAGCAGCGGGACGGGACAGGGGGCCAATGAGCAGTTCTTC. The genes are TRBV9 and TRBJ2-1; TRBD1 aligns across 12 bases. The CDR3 totals 15 residues. The trim removed 3 bases at V and 6 bases at J, leaving 4 bases unmatched. Per the germline V gene, CDR1 is SGDLS and CDR2 is YYNGEE. The variable domain in full, completed from reference TRBV9 and TRBJ2-1, reads DSGVTQTPKHLITATGQRVTLRCSPRSGDLSVYWYQQSLDQGLQFLIQYYNGEERAKGNILERFSAQQFPDLHSELNLSSLELGDSALYFCASSGTGQGANEQFFGPGTRLTVL.

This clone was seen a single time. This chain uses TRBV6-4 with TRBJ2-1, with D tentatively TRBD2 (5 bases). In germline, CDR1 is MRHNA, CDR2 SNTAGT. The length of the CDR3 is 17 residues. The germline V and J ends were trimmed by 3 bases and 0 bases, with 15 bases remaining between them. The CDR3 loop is CASSEFFTGSSYNEQFF. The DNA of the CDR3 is TGTGCCAGCAGTGAGTTTTTCACGGGGAGCTCCTACAATGAGCAGTTCTTC.

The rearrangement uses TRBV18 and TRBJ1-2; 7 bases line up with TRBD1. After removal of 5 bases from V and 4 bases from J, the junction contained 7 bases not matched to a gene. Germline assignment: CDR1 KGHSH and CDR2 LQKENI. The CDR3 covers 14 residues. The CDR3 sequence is CASSGEQGPYGYTF. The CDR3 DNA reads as TGTGCCAGCTCAGGGGAACAGGGGCCCTATGGCTACACCTTC.

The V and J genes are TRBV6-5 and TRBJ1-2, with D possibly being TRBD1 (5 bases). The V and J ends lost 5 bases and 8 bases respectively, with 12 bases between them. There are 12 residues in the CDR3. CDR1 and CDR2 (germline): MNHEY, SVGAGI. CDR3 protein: CASSPTGQGYTF. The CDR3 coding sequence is TGTGCCAGCAGTCCTACAGGCCAAGGCTACACCTTC.

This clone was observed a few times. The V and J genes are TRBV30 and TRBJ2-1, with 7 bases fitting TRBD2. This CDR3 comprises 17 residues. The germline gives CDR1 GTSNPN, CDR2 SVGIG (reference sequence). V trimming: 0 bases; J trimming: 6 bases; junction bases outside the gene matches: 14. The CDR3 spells CAWSVEAGRERPNEQFF. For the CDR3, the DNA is TGTGCCTGGAGTGTAGAGGCTGGGAGGGAGCGGCCCAATGAGCAGTTCTTC.

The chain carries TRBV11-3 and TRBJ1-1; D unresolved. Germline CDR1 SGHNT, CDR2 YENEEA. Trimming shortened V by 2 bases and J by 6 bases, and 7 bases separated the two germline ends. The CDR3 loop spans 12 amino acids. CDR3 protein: CASSLNGAEAFF. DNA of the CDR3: TGTGCCAGCAGCTTAAACGGGGCTGAAGCTTTCTTT. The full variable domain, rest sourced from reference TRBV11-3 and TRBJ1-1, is EAGVVQSPRYKIIEKKQPVAFWCNPISGHNTLYWYLQNLGQGPELLIRYENEEAVDDSQLPKDRFSAERLKGVDSTLKIQPAELGDSAVYLCASSLNGAEAFFGQGTRLTVV.

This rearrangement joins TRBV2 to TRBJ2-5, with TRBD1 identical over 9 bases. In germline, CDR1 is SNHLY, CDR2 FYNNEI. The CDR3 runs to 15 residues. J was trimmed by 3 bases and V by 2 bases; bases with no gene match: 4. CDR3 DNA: TGTGCCAGCAGTGAAAGAACAGGGGGCGAAGAGACCCAGTACTTC. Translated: CASSERTGGEETQYF.

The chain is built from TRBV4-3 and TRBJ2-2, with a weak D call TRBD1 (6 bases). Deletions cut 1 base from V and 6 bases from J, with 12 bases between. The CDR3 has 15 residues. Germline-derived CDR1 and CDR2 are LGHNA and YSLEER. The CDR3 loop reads CASSQAISGAGELFF. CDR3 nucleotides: TGCGCCAGCAGCCAAGCAATTTCAGGGGCCGGGGAGCTGTTTTTT.

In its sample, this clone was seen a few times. The CDR3 coding sequence is TGTGCCAGCAGGAGACAGGGGGCGTGGGATGCTTTCTTT. It is translated as CASRRQGAWDAFF. This chain connects TRBV27 to TRBJ1-1; 10 bases fit TRBD1. The CDR3 length is 13 residues. From germline, CDR1 is MNHEY and CDR2 SMNVEV (reference sequence). The V gene end was trimmed by 6 bases and the J gene end by 11 bases; junction bases not matched to a gene: 9.

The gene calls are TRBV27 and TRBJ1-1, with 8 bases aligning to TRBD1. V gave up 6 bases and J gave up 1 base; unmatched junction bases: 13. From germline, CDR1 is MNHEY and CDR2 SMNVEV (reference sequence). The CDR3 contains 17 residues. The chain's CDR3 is CASSPALTTGGNTEAFF. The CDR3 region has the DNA TGTGCCAGCAGCCCCGCCCTCACAACAGGGGGGAACACTGAAGCTTTCTTT.

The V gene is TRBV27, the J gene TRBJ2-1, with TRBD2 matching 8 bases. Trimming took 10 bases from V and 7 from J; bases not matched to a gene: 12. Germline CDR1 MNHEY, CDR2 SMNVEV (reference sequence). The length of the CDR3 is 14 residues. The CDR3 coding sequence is TGTGCCACAACCCGGGGGGGGCTGGGGAATGAGCAGTTCTTC. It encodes CATTRGGLGNEQFF.

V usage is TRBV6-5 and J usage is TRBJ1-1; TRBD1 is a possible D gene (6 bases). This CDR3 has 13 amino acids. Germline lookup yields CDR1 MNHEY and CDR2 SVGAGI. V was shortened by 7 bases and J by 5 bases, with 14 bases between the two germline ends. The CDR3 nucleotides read TGTGCCAGCACAAGGAGGGGGGGTACTGAAGCTTTCTTT. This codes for CASTRRGGTEAFF.

CDR3 nucleotides: TGTGCCAGCAGCATCGTCCTAAACACTGAAGCTTTCTTT. It specifies CASSIVLNTEAFF. The chain has TRBV7-2 and TRBJ1-1; D is uncertain. Germline V CDR1 and CDR2: SGHTA, FQGNSA. Between the trimmed V and J ends, which lost 5 bases and 2 bases, there was a span of 9 bases. There are 13 residues in the CDR3.

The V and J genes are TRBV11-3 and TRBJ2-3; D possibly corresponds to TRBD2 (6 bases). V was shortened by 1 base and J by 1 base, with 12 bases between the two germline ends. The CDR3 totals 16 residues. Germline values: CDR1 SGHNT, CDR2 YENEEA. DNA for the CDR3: TGTGCCAGCAGCTTAGGCCCTAGCGCAGGCACAGATACGCAGTATTTT. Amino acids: CASSLGPSAGTDTQYF.

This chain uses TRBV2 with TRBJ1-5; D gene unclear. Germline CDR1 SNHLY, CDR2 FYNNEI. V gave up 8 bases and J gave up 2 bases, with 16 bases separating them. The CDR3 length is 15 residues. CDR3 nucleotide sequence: TGTGCCAGCGGCGGAGGACTAATGGGCAATCAGCCCCAGCATTTT. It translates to CASGGGLMGNQPQHF.

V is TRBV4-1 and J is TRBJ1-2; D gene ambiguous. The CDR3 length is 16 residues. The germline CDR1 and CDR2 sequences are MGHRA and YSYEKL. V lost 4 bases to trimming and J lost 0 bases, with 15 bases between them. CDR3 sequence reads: CASSPTEGGANYGYTF. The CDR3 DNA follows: TGCGCCAGCAGCCCGACCGAGGGAGGAGCTAACTATGGCTACACCTTC.

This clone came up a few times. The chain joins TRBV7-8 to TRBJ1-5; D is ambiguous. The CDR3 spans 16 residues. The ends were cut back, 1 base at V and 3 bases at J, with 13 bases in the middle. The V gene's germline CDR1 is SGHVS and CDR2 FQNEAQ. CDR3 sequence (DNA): TGTGCCAGCAGCTTAGAGAGGGTGCAGACCAATCAGCCCCAGCATTTT. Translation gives CASSLERVQTNQPQHF.

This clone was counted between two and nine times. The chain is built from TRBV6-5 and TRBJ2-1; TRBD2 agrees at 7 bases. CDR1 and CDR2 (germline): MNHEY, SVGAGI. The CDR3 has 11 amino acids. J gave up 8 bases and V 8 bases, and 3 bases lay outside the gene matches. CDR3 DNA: TGTGCCAGCGGAACTAGCGATGAGCAGTTCTTC. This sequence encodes CASGTSDEQFF.

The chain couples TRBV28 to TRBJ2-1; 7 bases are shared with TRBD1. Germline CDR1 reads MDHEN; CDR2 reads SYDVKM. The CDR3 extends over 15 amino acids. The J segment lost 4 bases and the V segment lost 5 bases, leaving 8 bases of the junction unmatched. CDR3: CASSPPGTAYNEQFF. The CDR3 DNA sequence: TGTGCCAGCAGTCCCCCCGGGACAGCGTACAATGAGCAGTTCTTC.

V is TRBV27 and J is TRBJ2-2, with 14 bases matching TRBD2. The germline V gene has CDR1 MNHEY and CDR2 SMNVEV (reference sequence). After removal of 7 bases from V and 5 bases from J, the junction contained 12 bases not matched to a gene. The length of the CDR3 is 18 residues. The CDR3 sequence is CASTPRLAGGLRTGELFF. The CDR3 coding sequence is TGTGCCAGCACCCCGAGACTAGCGGGAGGGCTGCGGACCGGGGAGCTGTTTTTT.

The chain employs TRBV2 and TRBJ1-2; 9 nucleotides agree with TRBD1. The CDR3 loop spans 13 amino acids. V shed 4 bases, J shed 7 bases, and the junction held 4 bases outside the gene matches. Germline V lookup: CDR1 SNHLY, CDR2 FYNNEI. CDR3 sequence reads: CASSGQDRGGYTF. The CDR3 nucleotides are TGTGCCAGCAGTGGGCAGGACAGGGGTGGCTACACCTTC. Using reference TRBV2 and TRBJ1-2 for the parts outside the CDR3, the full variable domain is EPEVTQTPSHQVTQMGQEVILRCVPISNHLYFYWYRQILGQKVEFLVSFYNNEISEKSEIFDDQFSVERPDGSNFTLKIRSTKLEDSAMYFCASSGQDRGGYTFGSGTRLTVV.

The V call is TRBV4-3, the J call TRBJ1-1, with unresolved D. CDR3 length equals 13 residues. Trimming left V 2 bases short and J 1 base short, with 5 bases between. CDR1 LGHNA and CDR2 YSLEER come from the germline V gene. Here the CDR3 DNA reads TGCGCCAGCAGCCAACAGGAGAACACTGAAGCTTTCTTT. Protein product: CASSQQENTEAFF.